The 11 T cell receptor beta chains listed next were all sequenced from one sample in a study of beta chain features in type 1 diabetes. The whole isolated RNA underwent reverse transcription, so sequencing captured expressed TCRB transcripts. Data came from immunoSEQ multiplex PCR; TCRdb stores just in-frame clones and leaves some out. The data contain 250,000 to 300,000 clones, roughly 24% of them singletons. Study-level results: Across all four CD4+ subsets, people with type 1 diabetes showed modestly shorter TCRB CDR3s.

Their target antigens are unknown. The sample was naive CD4+ T cells from blood. The receptor set was obtained from a woman aged 25 to 45 with type 1 diabetes.

The rearrangement links TRBV25-1 to TRBJ2-1; maybe TRBD1 (6 bases). Germline V gene lookup returns CDR1 MGHDK and CDR2 SYGVNS. V was clipped by 6 bases and J by 6 bases, with 12 bases between them. This CDR3 has 13 residues. The CDR3 DNA sequence: TGTGCCAGCAGCGAAAAAGGGGGCAATGAGCAGTTCTTC. It specifies CASSEKGGNEQFF.

J is TRBJ2-7 and V is TRBV28; TRBD1 matches 9 bases. The germline V gene has CDR1 MDHEN and CDR2 SYDVKM. Trimming at V came to 4 bases and at J to 3 bases, leaving 10 bases not matched to a gene. The CDR3 totals 16 residues. The CDR3 nucleotides are TGTGCCAGCAGTTCAACGACAGGGGGGATTATCTACGAGCAGTACTTC. Protein: CASSSTTGGIIYEQYF.

This clone has more than one count but fewer than ten. The rearrangement links TRBV6-5 to TRBJ1-2; 7 bases align to TRBD1. The CDR3 is 13 residues long. Germline values: CDR1 MNHEY, CDR2 SVGAGI. Trimming cost V 6 bases and J 5 bases; bases outside gene matches: 6. CDR3 protein: CASRTDREYGYTF. The CDR3 DNA sequence: TGTGCCAGCAGAACAGACAGGGAATATGGCTACACCTTC.

This rearrangement joins TRBV19 to TRBJ2-7, with 12 bases aligning to TRBD2. Germline CDR1 LNHDA, CDR2 SQIVND (reference sequence). V dropped 10 bases and J dropped 3; count of bases not matched to a gene: 7. CDR3 length: 14 residues. The CDR3 region is CATGLAGTNYEQYF. In DNA, the CDR3 is TGTGCCACCGGACTAGCGGGAACCAACTACGAGCAGTACTTC. Looking up the rest from reference TRBV19 and TRBJ2-7 gives the full variable domain: DGGITQSPKYLFRKEGQNVTLSCEQNLNHDAMYWYRQDPGQGLRLIYYSQIVNDFQKGDIAEGYSVSREKKESFPLTVTSAQKNPTAFYLCATGLAGTNYEQYFGPGTRLTVT.

The chain couples TRBV20-1 to TRBJ2-7, with D unclear. This CDR3 comprises 11 residues. V lost 5 bases and J lost 0, with 5 bases in between. The germline gives CDR1 DFQATT, CDR2 SNEGSKA (reference sequence). The CDR3 sequence: CSAPSSYEQYF. The CDR3 DNA reads TGCAGTGCTCCGTCCTCCTACGAGCAGTACTTC.

This clone was recorded once. This chain links TRBV27 with TRBJ2-6, with D possibly matching TRBD2 (6 bases). With 4 bases removed from V and 0 bases from J, the gap between germline ends came to 16 bases. The CDR3 extends over 18 amino acids. From germline, CDR1 is MNHEY and CDR2 SMNVEV (reference sequence). For the CDR3, the DNA is TGTGCCAGCAGTTCCTGGGGGGAGGCTTCCTCTGGGGCCAACGTCCTGACTTTC. This gives the protein CASSSWGEASSGANVLTF. Using reference TRBV27 and TRBJ2-6 for the parts outside the CDR3, the full variable domain is EAQVTQNPRYLITVTGKKLTVTCSQNMNHEYMSWYRQDPGLGLRQIYYSMNVEVTDKGDVPEGYKVSRKEKRNFPLILESPSPNQTSLYFCASSSWGEASSGANVLTFGAGSRLTVL.

The table lists this clone with a few counts. The chain combines TRBV25-1 with TRBJ2-1; perhaps TRBD1 as D (5 bases). Germline V CDR1 and CDR2: MGHDK, SYGVNS. The CDR3 is made up of 16 amino acids. V dropped 2 bases and J dropped 4 bases, with 15 bases sitting between them. CDR3 residues: CASSEPRVGQYNEQFF. DNA of the CDR3: TGTGCCAGCAGTGAACCCAGGGTCGGGCAATACAATGAGCAGTTCTTC.

In this sample, this clone turned up a few times. The chain couples TRBV4-2 to TRBJ2-1, with 9 bases lining up with TRBD2. Germline V gene sequence: CDR1 LGHNA, CDR2 YNFKEQ. This CDR3 is 17 amino acids long. V trimming: 1 base; J trimming: 4 bases; junction bases outside the gene matches: 8. The CDR3 sequence: CASSQVSAGGSYNEQFF. DNA for the CDR3: TGTGCCAGCAGCCAAGTCTCCGCGGGAGGGTCGTACAATGAGCAGTTCTTC.

This clone was observed a few times. The gene calls are TRBV19 and TRBJ2-5, with TRBD1 matching 7 bases. The V gene's germline CDR1 is LNHDA and CDR2 SQIVND (reference sequence). The CDR3 extends over 13 amino acids. J gave up 6 bases and V 5 bases, and 6 bases lay outside the gene matches. This CDR3 is CASSVGGSQTQYF. The CDR3, as DNA: TGTGCCAGTAGTGTAGGGGGCTCTCAGACCCAGTACTTC.

V and J are TRBV15 and TRBJ2-3, with 10 bases lining up with TRBD2. The germline V gene encodes CDR1 LNHNV and CDR2 YYDKDF (reference sequence). V was clipped by 6 bases and J by 6 bases; unmatched bases: 12. CDR3 length: 16 amino acids. The CDR3 DNA follows: TGTGCCACCAGTTCCCCCGGACTAGCGGACGGGGATACGCAGTATTTT. Translation: CATSSPGLADGDTQYF.

This clone came up a few times. The germline gene is not matched at one end of the junction; a read error may be the cause. The genes are TRBV6-1 and TRBJ2-5, with 11 nucleotides matching TRBD2. Germline V gives CDR1 MNHNS, CDR2 SASEGT. CDR3 length: 15 residues. The CDR3 region is CAISDPGLAVETQYF. For the CDR3, the DNA is TGTGCCATCAGTGACCCGGGACTAGCGGTGGAGACCCAGTACTTC.